Listed below are T cell receptor beta chains from one sample, sequenced in a study of beta chain features in type 1 diabetes. The assay was immunoSEQ multiplex PCR, and TCRdb's table has in-frame clones only and misses some. The sample holds 200,000 to 250,000 clones, approximately 13% seen once. Source material: naive CD4+ T cells from blood. The receptors stem from a man aged 25-40 years with type 1 diabetes. CDR3s include the opening cysteine and the closing phenylalanine or tryptophan. The D gene is left open where the match is weak. Not every row has a clone size; where given, it reads once, few, many or a size class.

D gene	clone size	V gene	J gene	CDR3 DNA	CDR3 protein
.	.	TRBV28	TRBJ1-5	TGTGCCAGCAGTCCACCCCGGCGGATAGGTAGCAATCAGCCCCAGCATTTT	CASSPPRRIGSNQPQHF
TRBD2	.	TRBV30	TRBJ2-3	TGTGCCTCCTCCGGGACTAGCGGGACGACAGATACGCAGTATTTT	CASSGTSGTTDTQYF
TRBD2	few	TRBV6-1	TRBJ2-2	TGTGCCAGCAGTGACGGACTAGCGGGACGGACCGGGGAGCTGTTTTTT	CASSDGLAGRTGELFF
TRBD1	.	TRBV30	TRBJ2-7	TGTGCCTGGAGTGTAGGGGGCGCCGCCTACGAGCAGTACTTC	CAWSVGGAAYEQYF
TRBD1	.	TRBV4-1	TRBJ2-1	TGCGCCAGCAGCCACCCCTCGGGACAGGGAAACCGTTACAATGAGCAGTTCTTC	CASSHPSGQGNRYNEQFF
.	few	TRBV7-2	TRBJ1-2	TGTGCCAGCAGCCCTCAAGCTCGGCAGGGTGTGTGGTATGGCTACACCTTC	CASSPQARQGVWYGYTF
TRBD1	few	TRBV7-2	TRBJ2-7	TGTGCCAGCAGCCCCGGACAGGGGGCAATCTACGAGCAGTACTTC	CASSPGQGAIYEQYF
.	.	TRBV20-1	TRBJ2-3	TGCAGTGCCATGACAGATACGCAGTATTTT	CSAMTDTQYF
TRBD1	.	TRBV29-1	TRBJ2-1	TGCAGCGCCTCCAACAGGGGGTCCTACAATGAGCAGTTCTTC	CSASNRGSYNEQFF
TRBD1	few	TRBV30	TRBJ1-2	TGTGCCTGGAGTGACCAGGGGGCCCGCGGCTACACCTTC	CAWSDQGARGYTF
TRBD1	.	TRBV5-1	TRBJ1-4	TGCGCCAGCAGCCAACAAGGGACAGTAAGTGAAAAACTGTTTTTT	CASSQQGTVSEKLFF
.	.	TRBV30	TRBJ2-5	TGTGCCTGGAGTGCTCGGCGGCCGGCGACCCAGTACTTC	CAWSARRPATQYF
.	few	TRBV4-1	TRBJ1-5	TGCGCCAGCAGCCCCGCGGGGGACTTTGGTCAGCCCCAGCATTTT	CASSPAGDFGQPQHF
TRBD1	.	TRBV2	TRBJ2-1	TGTGCCAGCAAGACTACCGGGACAGGGGGCCGTAATGAGCAGTTCTTC	CASKTTGTGGRNEQFF
TRBD1	few	TRBV29-1	TRBJ1-5	TGCAGCGTTGGGAATACCGGGACAGGGGTGGGACAGCCCCAGCATTTT	CSVGNTGTGVGQPQHF
.	.	TRBV15	TRBJ2-7	TGTGCCACCAGCAGAGATAGGCGGCCTCCCTACGAGCAGTACTTC	CATSRDRRPPYEQYF
TRBD2	.	TRBV6-1	TRBJ2-7	TGTGCCAGCAGCCGGACTAGCGAGTACGAGCAGTACTTC	CASSRTSEYEQYF
TRBD1	few	TRBV11-3	TRBJ1-1	TGTGCCAGCAGCTCGACAGGGCTGAACACTGAAGCTTTCTTT	CASSSTGLNTEAFF
.	.	TRBV12-5	TRBJ1-5	TGTGCTAGTGGTTTGTCGGGGGGAAGAGGCAATCAGCCCCAGCATTTT	CASGLSGGRGNQPQHF
.	.	TRBV27	TRBJ2-7	TGTGCCAGCAGCCTAGGGACTCGTAACGAGCAGTACTTC	CASSLGTRNEQYF
TRBD1	.	TRBV18	TRBJ2-1	TGTGCCAGCTCACCACCCGGGACAGGGGTCTACAATGAGCAGTTCTTC	CASSPPGTGVYNEQFF
TRBD1	few	TRBV15	TRBJ2-2	TGTGCCACCAGCGGCTGGCCCGGGACAGGGCGTAACACCGGGGAGCTGTTTTTT	CATSGWPGTGRNTGELFF
.	.	TRBV28	TRBJ1-1	TGTGCCAGCACTTTTCGAGGGCAGGGGACCACTGAAGCTTTCTTT	CASTFRGQGTTEAFF
TRBD2	.	TRBV4-2	TRBJ2-3	TGTGCCAGCAGCCATGGGGATCTAGCGGGAGGCACAGATACGCAGTATTTT	CASSHGDLAGGTDTQYF
.	.	TRBV18	TRBJ2-3	TGTGCCAGCTCACCACCGGGTCAGGGGGGCGCGGCAGATACGCAGTATTTT	CASSPPGQGGAADTQYF
TRBD1	few	TRBV2	TRBJ2-3	TGTGCCAGCAGACAGAGACAGGGGGGAACAGATACGCAGTATTTT	CASRQRQGGTDTQYF
.	.	TRBV6-5	TRBJ1-5	TGTGCCAGCAGCAGCAGGGGCGAAGGAAGTCAGCCCCAGCATTTT	CASSSRGEGSQPQHF
TRBD1	few	TRBV4-1	TRBJ1-1	TGCGCCAGCAGACCCCCGGGACAGGGGTGGAACACTGAAGCTTTCTTT	CASRPPGQGWNTEAFF
.	few	TRBV10-3	TRBJ2-3	TGTGCCATCAGTTCGTCCCTAGGCACAGATACGCAGTATTTT	CAISSSLGTDTQYF
TRBD1	few	TRBV18	TRBJ1-2	TGTGCCAGCTCACCCTTAGGGACAGGCGGGTTGGACTATGGCTACACCTTC	CASSPLGTGGLDYGYTF
TRBD1	few	TRBV10-3	TRBJ2-1	TGTGCCATCAGGGGACAGGGGGCTGATGAGCAGTTCTTC	CAIRGQGADEQFF
.	.	TRBV5-1	TRBJ2-3	TGCGCCAGCAGCTTCGGAGGTTTAGATACGCAGTATTTT	CASSFGGLDTQYF
.	few	TRBV7-9	TRBJ1-1	TGTGCCAGCACCCCGTCGGGGGGCAATGAAGCTTTCTTT	CASTPSGGNEAFF
.	.	TRBV9	TRBJ1-2	.	CASRTGTGLATPSRYTF
.	.	TRBV5-1	TRBJ1-1	TGCGCCAGCAGCGGGGGAGGGAGGACTGAAGCTTTCTTT	CASSGGGRTEAFF
TRBD2	.	TRBV5-1	TRBJ2-3	TGCGCCAGCAGCTTGGTTCTAGCGGGGCCGGGGACGCAGTATTTT	CASSLVLAGPGTQYF
TRBD1	few	TRBV5-1	TRBJ1-2	TGCGCCAGCAGCGTGGACAGGCCGAACTATGGCTACACCTTC	CASSVDRPNYGYTF
.	few	TRBV18	TRBJ2-5	TGTGCCAGCTCACCACCTCCGGAGGGAGAGACCCAGTACTTC	CASSPPPEGETQYF
TRBD1	.	TRBV6-1	TRBJ2-7	TGTGCCAGCAGTGAACCGGGACAGGGGCGCTACGAGCAGTACTTC	CASSEPGQGRYEQYF
.	.	TRBV28	TRBJ2-5	TGTGCCAGCAGTTTGAAGGGGGTGCGAGAGACCCAGTACTTC	CASSLKGVRETQYF
.	few	TRBV29-1	TRBJ2-3	TGCAGCGTTGAAGAAGTTCTGGGCGCAGATACGCAGTATTTT	CSVEEVLGADTQYF